The 3 T cell receptor beta chains below come from one sample, sequenced in a study of OX40 agonist ivuxolimab in advanced cancers. Sequencing used immunoSEQ multiplex PCR; TCRdb keeps in-frame clones, though not all of them. This table holds more than 25,000 clones, roughly 86% found once. The source material was CD4+ or CD8+ T cells sorted from blood, sampled in a trial of the OX40 agonist ivuxolimab. The receptors derive from an adult with an advanced solid tumor such as melanoma, head and neck, liver or kidney cancer.

This rearrangement joins TRBV28 to TRBJ2-7, with no clear D. V lost 3 bases and J 1 base, leaving 16 bases between the germline ends. CDR1 MDHEN and CDR2 SYDVKM come from the germline V gene. CDR3 length: 16 amino acids. CDR3 amino acids: CASSFPRKVRSYEQYF. The DNA of the CDR3 is TGTGCCAGCAGTTTCCCCAGAAAGGTCCGTTCCTACGAGCAGTACTTC.

The rearrangement uses TRBV7-2 and TRBJ1-2; TRBD1 might be the D (5 bases). Germline CDR1 and CDR2: SGHTA and FQGNSA. V was cut by 5 bases and J by 6 bases, with 19 bases left in between. This CDR3 has 15 amino acids. The CDR3, as DNA: TGTGCCAGCAGCCGGCCCCATTTGGGGGTAAATGGCTACACCTTC. It translates to CASSRPHLGVNGYTF.

This clone is deemed medium-sized. The rearrangement uses TRBV7-6 and TRBJ2-2, with 13 bases identical to TRBD2. Germline CDR1 reads SGHVS; CDR2 reads FNYEAQ. The CDR3 sequence is 18 residues long. Trimming removed 5 bases from V and 1 base from J; junction bases left unmatched: 7. CDR3 sequence (DNA): TGTGCCAGCAGCCCTGTGACTAGCGGGGGGAGGAACACCGGGGAGCTGTTTTTT. Protein sequence: CASSPVTSGGRNTGELFF.